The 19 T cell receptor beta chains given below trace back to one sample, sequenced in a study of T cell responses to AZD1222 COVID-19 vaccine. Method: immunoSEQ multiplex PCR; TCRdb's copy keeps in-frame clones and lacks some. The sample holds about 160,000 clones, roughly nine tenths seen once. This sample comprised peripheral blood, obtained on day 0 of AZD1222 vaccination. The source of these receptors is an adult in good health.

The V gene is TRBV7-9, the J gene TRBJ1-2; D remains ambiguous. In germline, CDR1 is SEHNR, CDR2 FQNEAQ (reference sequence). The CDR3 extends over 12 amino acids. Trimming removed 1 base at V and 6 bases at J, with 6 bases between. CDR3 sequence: CASSLGTDGYTF. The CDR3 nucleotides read TGTGCCAGCAGCTTAGGTACGGATGGCTACACCTTC.

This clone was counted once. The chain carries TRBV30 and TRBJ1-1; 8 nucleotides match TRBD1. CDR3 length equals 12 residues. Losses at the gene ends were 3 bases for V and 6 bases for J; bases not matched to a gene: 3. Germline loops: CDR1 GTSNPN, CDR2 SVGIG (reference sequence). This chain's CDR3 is CAWRDRVAEAFF. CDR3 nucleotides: TGTGCCTGGAGGGACAGGGTCGCTGAAGCTTTCTTT.

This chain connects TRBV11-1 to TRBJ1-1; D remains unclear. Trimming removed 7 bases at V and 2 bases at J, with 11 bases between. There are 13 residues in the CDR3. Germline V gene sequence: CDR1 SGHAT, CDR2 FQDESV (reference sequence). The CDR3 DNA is TGTGCCAGCATTGGACTGGTAAACACTGAAGCTTTCTTT. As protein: CASIGLVNTEAFF.

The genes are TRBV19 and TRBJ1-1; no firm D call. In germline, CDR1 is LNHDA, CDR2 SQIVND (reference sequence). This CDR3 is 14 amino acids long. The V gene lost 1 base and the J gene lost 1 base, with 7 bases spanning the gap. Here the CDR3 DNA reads TGTGCCAGTAGTATAGGACCAGGGAACACTGAAGCTTTCTTT. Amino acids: CASSIGPGNTEAFF. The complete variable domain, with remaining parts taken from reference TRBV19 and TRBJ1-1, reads DGGITQSPKYLFRKEGQNVTLSCEQNLNHDAMYWYRQDPGQGLRLIYYSQIVNDFQKGDIAEGYSVSREKKESFPLTVTSAQKNPTAFYLCASSIGPGNTEAFFGQGTRLTVV.

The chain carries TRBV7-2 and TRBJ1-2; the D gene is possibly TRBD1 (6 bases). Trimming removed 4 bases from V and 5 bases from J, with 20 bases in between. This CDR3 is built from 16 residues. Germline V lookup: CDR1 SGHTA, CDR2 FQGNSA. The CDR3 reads CASSSGGLGARYGYTF. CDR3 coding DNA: TGTGCCAGCAGCTCCGGGGGATTGGGGGCGAGATATGGCTACACCTTC. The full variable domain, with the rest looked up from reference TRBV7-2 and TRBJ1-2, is GAGVSQSPSNKVTEKGKDVELRCDPISGHTALYWYRQSLGQGLEFLIYFQGNSAPDKSGLPSDRFSAERTGGSVSTLTIQRTQQEDSAVYLCASSSGGLGARYGYTFGSGTRLTVV.

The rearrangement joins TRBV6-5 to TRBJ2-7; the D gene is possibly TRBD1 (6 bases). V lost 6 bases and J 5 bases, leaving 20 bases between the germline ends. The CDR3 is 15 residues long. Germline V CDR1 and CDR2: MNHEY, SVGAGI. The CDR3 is CASRSRQDGSHEQYF. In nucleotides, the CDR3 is TGTGCCAGCAGATCAAGACAGGACGGAAGCCACGAGCAGTACTTC.

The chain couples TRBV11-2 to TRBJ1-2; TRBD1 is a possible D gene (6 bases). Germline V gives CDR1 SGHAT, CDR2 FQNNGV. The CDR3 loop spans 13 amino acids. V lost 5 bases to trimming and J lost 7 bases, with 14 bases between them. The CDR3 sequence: CASSPDRMGGYTF. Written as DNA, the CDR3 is TGTGCCAGCAGCCCTGACAGGATGGGTGGCTACACCTTC.

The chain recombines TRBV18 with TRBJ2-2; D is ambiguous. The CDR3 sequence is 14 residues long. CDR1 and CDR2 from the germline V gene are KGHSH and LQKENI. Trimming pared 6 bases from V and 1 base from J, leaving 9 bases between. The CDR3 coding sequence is TGTGCCAGCTCCCTTACCGGGAACACCGGGGAGCTGTTTTTT. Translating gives CASSLTGNTGELFF.

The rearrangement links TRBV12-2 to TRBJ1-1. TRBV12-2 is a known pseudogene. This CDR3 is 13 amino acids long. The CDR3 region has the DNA TGTGCAAGTCGCTCCCATCTCACGGCTGAAGCTTTCTTT. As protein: CASRSHLTAEAFF.

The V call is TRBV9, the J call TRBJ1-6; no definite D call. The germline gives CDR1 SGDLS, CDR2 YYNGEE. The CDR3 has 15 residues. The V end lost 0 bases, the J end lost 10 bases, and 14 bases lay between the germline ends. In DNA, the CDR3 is TGTGCCAGCAGCGTAGCGGTGGACCGGAGATCACCCCTCCACTTT. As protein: CASSVAVDRRSPLHF.

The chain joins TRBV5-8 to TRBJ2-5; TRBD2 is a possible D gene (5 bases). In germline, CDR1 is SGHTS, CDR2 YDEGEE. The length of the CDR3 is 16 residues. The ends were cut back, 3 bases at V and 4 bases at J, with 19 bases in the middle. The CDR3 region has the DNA TGTGCCAGCAGCTCAAATACCGGGATGCCTTTAGAGACCCAGTACTTC. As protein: CASSSNTGMPLETQYF. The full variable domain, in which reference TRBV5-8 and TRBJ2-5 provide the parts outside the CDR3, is EAGVTQSPTHLIKTRGQQATLRCSPISGHTSVYWYQQALGLGLQFLLWYDEGEERNRGNFPPRFSGRQFPNYSSELNVNALELEDSALYLCASSSNTGMPLETQYFGPGTRLLVL.

CDR3 nucleotide sequence: TGTGCCAGCAGTCGGGCAGCGGGAAGCACAGATACGCAGTATTTT. Translated, it gives CASSRAAGSTDTQYF. V usage is TRBV28 and J usage is TRBJ2-3; 7 bases match TRBD2. The V and J ends lost 5 bases and 0 bases, in that order; junction bases with no gene match: 5. The CDR3 has 15 residues. Germline V lookup: CDR1 MDHEN, CDR2 SYDVKM.

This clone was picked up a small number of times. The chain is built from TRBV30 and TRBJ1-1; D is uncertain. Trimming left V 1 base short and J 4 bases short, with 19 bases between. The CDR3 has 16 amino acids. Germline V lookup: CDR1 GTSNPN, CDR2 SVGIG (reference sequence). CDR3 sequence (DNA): TGTGCCTGGAGTGAGGGCCCCCGGACGCTTTCCACTGAAGCTTTCTTT. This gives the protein CAWSEGPRTLSTEAFF.

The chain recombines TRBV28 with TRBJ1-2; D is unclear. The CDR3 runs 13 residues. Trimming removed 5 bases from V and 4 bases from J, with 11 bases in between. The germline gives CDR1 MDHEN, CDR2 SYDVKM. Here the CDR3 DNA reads TGTGCCAGCAGTCCTAATAATGGCTATGGCTACACCTTC. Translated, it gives CASSPNNGYGYTF.

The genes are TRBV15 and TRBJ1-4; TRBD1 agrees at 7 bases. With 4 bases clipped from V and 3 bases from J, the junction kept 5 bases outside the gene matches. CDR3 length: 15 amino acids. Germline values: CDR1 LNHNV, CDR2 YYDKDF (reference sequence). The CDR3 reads CATSITGASNEKLFF. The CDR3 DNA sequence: TGTGCCACCAGCATAACAGGGGCTTCTAATGAAAAACTGTTTTTT.

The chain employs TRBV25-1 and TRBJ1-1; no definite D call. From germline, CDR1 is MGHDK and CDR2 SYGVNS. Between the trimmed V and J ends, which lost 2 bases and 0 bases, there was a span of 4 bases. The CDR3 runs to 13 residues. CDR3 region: CASSEMLNTEAFF. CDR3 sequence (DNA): TGTGCCAGCAGTGAAATGTTGAACACTGAAGCTTTCTTT.

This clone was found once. This CDR3 is CATNLGGDGMWGYTF. CDR3 in DNA: TGTGCCACCAATTTAGGAGGGGACGGGATGTGGGGCTACACCTTC. This sequence joins TRBV15 and TRBJ1-2; possibly TRBD1 for D (5 bases). V lost 7 bases, J lost 8 bases, and 23 bases lay in between. The CDR3 runs 15 residues. Germline V gives CDR1 LNHNV, CDR2 YYDKDF (reference sequence).

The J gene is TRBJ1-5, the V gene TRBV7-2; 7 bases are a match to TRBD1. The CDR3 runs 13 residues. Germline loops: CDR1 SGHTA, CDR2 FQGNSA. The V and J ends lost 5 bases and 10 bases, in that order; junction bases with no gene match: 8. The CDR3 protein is CASSPGGMGPQHF. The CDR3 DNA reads TGTGCCAGCAGCCCAGGGGGGATGGGTCCCCAGCATTTT.

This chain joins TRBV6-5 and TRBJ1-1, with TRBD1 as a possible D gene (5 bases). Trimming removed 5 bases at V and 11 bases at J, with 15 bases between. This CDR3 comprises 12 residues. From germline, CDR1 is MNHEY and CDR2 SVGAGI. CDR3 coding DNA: TGTGCCAGCAGTATCGGGGGTCGGGGGGCTTTCTTT. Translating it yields CASSIGGRGAFF.